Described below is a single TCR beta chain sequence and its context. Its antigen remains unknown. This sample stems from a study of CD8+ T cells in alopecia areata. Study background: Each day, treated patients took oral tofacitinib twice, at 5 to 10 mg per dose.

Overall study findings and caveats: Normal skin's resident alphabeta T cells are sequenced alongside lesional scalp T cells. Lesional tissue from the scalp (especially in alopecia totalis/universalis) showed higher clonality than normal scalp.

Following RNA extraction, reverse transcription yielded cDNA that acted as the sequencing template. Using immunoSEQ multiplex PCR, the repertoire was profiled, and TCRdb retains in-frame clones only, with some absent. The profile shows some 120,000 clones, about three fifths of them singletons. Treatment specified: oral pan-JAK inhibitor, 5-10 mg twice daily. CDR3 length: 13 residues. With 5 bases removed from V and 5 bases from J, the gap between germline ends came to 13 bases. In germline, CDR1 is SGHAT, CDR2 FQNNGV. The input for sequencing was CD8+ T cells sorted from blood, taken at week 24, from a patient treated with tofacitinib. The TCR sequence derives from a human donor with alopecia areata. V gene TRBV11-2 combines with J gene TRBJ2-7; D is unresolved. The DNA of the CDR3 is TGTGCCAGCAGCCCAGTCTGGGGTGACGAGCAGTACTTC. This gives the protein CASSPVWGDEQYF.